The present TCR beta chain was sequenced within a study of neoadjuvant anti-PD-1 for oral cavity cancer. Overall study context: Before surgery, most patients got three to four biweekly 3 mg/kg nivolumab doses. Regarding the study as a whole: Only three patients per response group were TCR-analyzed; validation needed.

Points on this clone: Its antigen is undetermined.

CDR3 length equals 15 residues. Trimming removed 2 bases from V and 1 base from J, with 9 bases in between. Germline V CDR1 and CDR2: SGHRS, YFSETQ. Assay used: immunoSEQ multiplex PCR; TCRdb lists only in-frame clones, some missing. The sample shows 6,000 to 8,500 clones, 70% to 80% of them seen only once. These newly diagnosed stage II-IVA oral cavity squamous cell carcinoma patients had no prior systemic or radiation treatment. Sequencing was performed on PBMCs, taken before nivolumab (anti-PD-1) treatment. The TCR was taken from a person between 40 and 80 years old with oral cavity squamous cell carcinoma. V is TRBV5-1 and J is TRBJ2-2, with D tentatively TRBD1 (7 bases). The CDR3 protein is CASSFQGGNTGELFF. CDR3 bases: TGCGCCAGCAGCTTTCAGGGGGGGAACACCGGGGAGCTGTTTTTT.